This T cell receptor beta chain comes out of a study of CD8+CD57+ T cells in acquired aplastic anemia. Study overall: Each DNA sample taken from sorted CD4+ and CD8+ cells came to 3 to 4 ug on average. The study obtained about 10.8 million reads on average for CD4+ cells from healthy donors. Regarding the study as a whole: The CD8+ Simpson's diversity of patients and controls was not significantly different. Patients and controls shared under 35 CD8+ CDR3 sequences, which appeared highly expressed in patients and within their immunodominant clones.

CDR3 length: 12 amino acids. The V gene lost 5 bases and the J gene lost 6 bases, with 10 bases spanning the gap. In the case of this clonotype: The antigen remains unidentified.

Genomic DNA was employed as the template in profiling TCR beta VDJ and CDR3. Each CDR3 protein is one row after TCRdb ran MiXCR on the reads. The table lists around 190,000 distinct CDR3 sequences, around 59% of them singletons. The receptor was isolated from a human donor in good health, serving as a control. The V call is TRBV12-3 or TRBV12-4, the J call TRBJ1-1; D unresolved. The sequenced material came from sorted CD4+, CD8+, or CD8+CD57+ T cells (not recorded which) from PBMCs. The CDR3 reads CASSHGYAEAFF. DNA of the CDR3: TGTGCCAGCAGTCACGGATACGCTGAAGCTTTCTTT.